These 14 T cell receptor beta chains share one sample of origin, sequenced in a study of blood T cells in healthy people across ages. A second about 6 to 12 cycle PCR used barcoded and J-beta primers. TCRdb re-called the 5' RACE reads with MiXCR, one entry per CDR3 protein. The repertoire holds around 1,700,000 distinct CDR3 sequences, with 28% as singletons. Input material: blood. The receptors were gathered from a woman aged 25 to 39 in good health.

The V gene is TRBV3-1, the J gene TRBJ2-5; the match to TRBD2 covers 12 bases. The germline CDR1 and CDR2 sequences are LGHDT and YNNKEL (reference sequence). Trimming at V came to 0 bases and at J to 5 bases, leaving 4 bases not matched to a gene. CDR3 length equals 16 residues. CDR3 sequence reads: CASSQDSSGGAETQYF. Here the CDR3 DNA reads TGTGCCAGCAGCCAAGATTCTAGCGGGGGGGCGGAGACCCAGTACTTC.

This clonotype was observed a few times. The V gene is TRBV11-1, the J gene TRBJ2-6, with a possible D match to TRBD2 (5 bases). Trimming removed 5 bases from V and 4 bases from J, with 18 bases in between. Germline values: CDR1 SGHAT, CDR2 FQDESV (reference sequence). This CDR3 is 17 amino acids long. Here the CDR3 reads CASSPPRFGVGANVLTF. The CDR3 nucleotides read TGTGCCAGCAGCCCCCCCCGCTTCGGGGTAGGGGCCAACGTCCTGACTTTC.

Concerning this clonotype: Relative to the germline gene, one junction end is altered; a read error may explain this. The CDR3 DNA sequence: TGCAGTGCTAGAGATCTCCGGGGGGTCAAATACGGGCAGTACTTC. Its protein product is CSARDLRGVKYGQYF. The V call is TRBV20-1, the J call TRBJ2-7, with 7 positions matching TRBD2. Germline V gene data show CDR1 as DFQATT and CDR2 as SNEGSKA (reference sequence). CDR3 length equals 15 residues.

There are a few counts of this clonotype. The chain carries TRBV15 and TRBJ2-7; TRBD1 aligns across 8 bases. Germline loops: CDR1 LNHNV, CDR2 YYDKDF (reference sequence). The V segment lost 3 bases and the J segment 4 bases; nucleotides outside the gene matches: 8. This CDR3 comprises 15 residues. The CDR3 coding sequence is TGTGCCACCAGCAGGCGGACAGGGACCCAGTACGAGCAGTACTTC. It specifies CATSRRTGTQYEQYF. Combining the CDR3 with reference TRBV15 and TRBJ2-7 gives the whole variable domain DAMVIQNPRYQVTQFGKPVTLSCSQTLNHNVMYWYQQKSSQAPKLLFHYYDKDFNNEADTPDNFQSRRPNTSFCFLDIRSPGLGDTAMYLCATSRRTGTQYEQYFGPGTRLTVT.

This clonotype was detected a few times. V is TRBV6-2 or TRBV6-3 and J is TRBJ2-5, with 8 bases identical to TRBD2. This CDR3 region has 16 residues. V lost 0 bases, J lost 5 bases, and 8 bases stayed unmatched. CDR1 is MNHEY, CDR2 SVGEGT, per germline. This CDR3 reads CASSYSAGLGGETQYF. CDR3 bases: TGTGCCAGCAGTTACTCGGCGGGACTAGGAGGCGAGACCCAGTACTTC.

The chain links TRBV7-2 to TRBJ2-5; a possible D gene is TRBD2 (5 bases). This CDR3 has 15 residues. The germline V gene encodes CDR1 SGHTA and CDR2 FQGNSA. Trimming cost V 1 base and J 4 bases, with 13 bases left between them. Here the CDR3 reads CASSLDRGRVETQYF. Written as DNA, the CDR3 is TGTGCCAGCAGCTTAGATCGGGGAAGGGTAGAGACCCAGTACTTC.

This clonotype appeared a few times. The V and J genes are TRBV2 and TRBJ2-5; the match to TRBD2 covers 8 bases. V gave up 9 bases and J gave up 3 bases; unmatched junction bases: 6. The CDR3 consists of 13 residues. From germline, CDR1 is SNHLY and CDR2 FYNNEI. The CDR3, as DNA: TGTGCCAGTCGACTAGCGCAAAAAGAGACCCAGTACTTC. Protein product: CASRLAQKETQYF.

Only a few counts were recorded for this clonotype. This sequence joins TRBV10-1 and TRBJ2-3, with D unclear. Germline CDR1 WNHNN, CDR2 SYGVQD (reference sequence). Between the trimmed V and J ends, which lost 0 bases and 4 bases, there was a span of 8 bases. The CDR3 covers 14 residues. CDR3 DNA sequence: TGCGCCAGCAGTGAGTCCCCGGCGGCAGATACGCAGTATTTT. The encoded protein is CASSESPAADTQYF.

The chain recombines TRBV7-9 with TRBJ2-7, with D hard to call. Deletions cut 2 bases from V and 6 bases from J, with 8 bases between. Germline CDR1 is SEHNR and CDR2 is FQNEAQ (reference sequence). This CDR3 is built from 12 residues. The CDR3 bases are TGTGCCAGCAGCTTAAGTCTTGGCGAGCAGTACTTC. Protein product: CASSLSLGEQYF.

V is TRBV12-3 or TRBV12-4 and J is TRBJ1-1; the D is unclear. The V end was cut by 5 bases, the J end by 4 bases, with 5 bases between. The CDR3 has 11 amino acids. The CDR3 region has the DNA TGTGCCAGCAGTGAGCTCACTGAAGCTTTCTTT. It yields the protein CASSELTEAFF.

This clonotype was seen only a few times. V and J are TRBV5-1 and TRBJ1-1, with 9 bases identical to TRBD1. CDR1 SGHRS and CDR2 YFSETQ come from the germline V gene. V shed 4 bases, J shed 10 bases, and the junction held 11 bases outside the gene matches. CDR3 length: 14 residues. CDR3: CASSRDRANGAAFF. CDR3 DNA: TGCGCCAGCAGCCGGGACAGGGCAAACGGGGCAGCTTTCTTT.

A word on this clonotype: At one of its ends the junction is not consistent with the germline gene, which may arise from a read error. The chain uses TRBV7-2 and TRBJ2-1; unclear D gene. This CDR3 comprises 15 residues. CDR1 is SGHTA and CDR2 is FQGNSA in the germline V gene. CDR3 nucleotides: TGTGCCAGCAGCCCACAGCGAGCACCAAACAATGAGCGGTTCTTC. Translated: CASSPQRAPNNERFF.

This clonotype was observed many times. This chain links TRBV3-1 with TRBJ2-7, with 9 bases matching TRBD1. The length of the CDR3 is 14 residues. Germline V lookup: CDR1 LGHDT, CDR2 YNNKEL (reference sequence). Germline trimming cut 3 bases from V and 2 bases from J; bases unmatched to any gene: 2. The CDR3 DNA follows: TGTGCCAGCAGCCATTGGGACAGGGCCTACGAGCAGTACTTC. Protein sequence: CASSHWDRAYEQYF.

This clonotype was observed a handful of times. V usage is TRBV2 and J usage is TRBJ2-1; 7 positions match TRBD1. The length of the CDR3 is 16 residues. Germline CDR1 is SNHLY and CDR2 is FYNNEI. After removal of 4 bases from V and 2 bases from J, the junction contained 8 bases not matched to a gene. CDR3 residues: CASSVQGVAPYNEQFF. CDR3 DNA: TGTGCCAGCAGTGTTCAGGGGGTCGCACCCTACAATGAGCAGTTCTTC.